This T cell receptor beta chain was recorded in a study of blood T cell repertoires in COVID-19. Study in general: Samples representing acute and convalescent COVID-19 were sourced from the United States, Italy and Spain.

CDR3 size: 16 residues. Germline values: CDR1 MNHEY, CDR2 SMNVEV (reference sequence). V dropped 7 bases and J dropped 6; count of bases not matched to a gene: 13. Per the original methods: Reference gene primers were amplified, and this amplification served to estimate nucleated cell counts. Only in-frame clones appear in the TCRdb table, and some are missing; sequencing was by immunoSEQ multiplex PCR. From that table come the V and J calls and clone size; the DNA was used to work out D and trimming. The sample has about 280,000 clones, 70% to 90% seen once. The chain employs TRBV27 and TRBJ2-7, with 12 bases that match TRBD2. Sequenced sample: PBMCs or T cells enriched from blood (not recorded which). The sequence derives from a woman aged 40 to 49 who had recovered from COVID-19. CDR3 coding DNA: TGTGCCAGCACCTCGAGACTAGCGGGAGCAGTGGGCGAGCAGTACTTC. Protein: CASTSRLAGAVGEQYF.